This T cell receptor beta chain is from a study of T cell responses to AZD1222 COVID-19 vaccine. The CDR3 is made up of 14 amino acids. Germline V gene data show CDR1 as MDHEN and CDR2 as SYDVKM. V lost 7 bases to trimming and J lost 7 bases; unmatched junction nucleotides: 9. Data came from immunoSEQ multiplex PCR; TCRdb stores just in-frame clones and leaves some out. The table has around 110,000 clones, about four fifths seen once. This sequence joins TRBV28 and TRBJ2-1; 8 nucleotides match TRBD2. The source material was peripheral blood, sampled on day 0 of AZD1222 vaccination. The sequence was obtained from an adult in good health. The CDR3 DNA reads as TGTGCCAGCATGGGACTAGAGGTCTTGAATGAGCAGTTCTTC. Translating gives CASMGLEVLNEQFF.